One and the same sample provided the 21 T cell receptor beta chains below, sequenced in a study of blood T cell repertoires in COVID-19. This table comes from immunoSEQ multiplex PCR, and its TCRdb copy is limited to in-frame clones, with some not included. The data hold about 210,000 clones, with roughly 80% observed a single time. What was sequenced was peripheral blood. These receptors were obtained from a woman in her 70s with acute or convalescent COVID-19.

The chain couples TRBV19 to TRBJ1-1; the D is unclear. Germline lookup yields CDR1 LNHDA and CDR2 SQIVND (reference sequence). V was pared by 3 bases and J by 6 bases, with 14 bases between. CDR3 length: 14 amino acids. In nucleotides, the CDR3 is TGTGCCAGTAGTATCTTACAACCCGGGGCTGAAGCTTTCTTT. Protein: CASSILQPGAEAFF.

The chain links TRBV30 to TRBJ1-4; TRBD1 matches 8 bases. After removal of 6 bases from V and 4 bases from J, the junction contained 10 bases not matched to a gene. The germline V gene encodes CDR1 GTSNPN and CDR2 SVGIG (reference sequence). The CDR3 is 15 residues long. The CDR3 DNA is TGTGCCTGCCGCCGCACACAGGGGGATAATGAAAAACTGTTTTTT. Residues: CACRRTQGDNEKLFF.

In nucleotides, the CDR3 is TGCGCCAGCACCACAGGGGGGGTTGGAGATACGCAGTATTTT. This sequence encodes CASTTGGVGDTQYF. The rearrangement uses TRBV5-1 and TRBJ2-3; D might be TRBD1 (8 bases). V dropped 6 bases and J dropped 5 bases, with 16 bases sitting between them. The CDR3 is 14 amino acids. From germline, CDR1 is SGHRS and CDR2 YFSETQ.

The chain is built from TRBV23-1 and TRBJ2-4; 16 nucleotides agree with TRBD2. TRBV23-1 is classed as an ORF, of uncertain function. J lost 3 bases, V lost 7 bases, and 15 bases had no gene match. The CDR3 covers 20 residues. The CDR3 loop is CASILKGTSGGATDKNIQYF. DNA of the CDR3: TGCGCCAGCATATTAAAGGGGACTAGCGGGGGGGCTACGGACAAAAACATTCAGTACTTC.

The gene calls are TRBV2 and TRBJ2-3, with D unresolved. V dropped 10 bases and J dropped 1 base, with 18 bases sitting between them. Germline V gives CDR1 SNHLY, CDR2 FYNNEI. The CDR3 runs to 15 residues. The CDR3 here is CATQKGSRGTDTQYF. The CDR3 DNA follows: TGTGCCACCCAGAAAGGTAGCCGCGGCACAGATACGCAGTATTTT.

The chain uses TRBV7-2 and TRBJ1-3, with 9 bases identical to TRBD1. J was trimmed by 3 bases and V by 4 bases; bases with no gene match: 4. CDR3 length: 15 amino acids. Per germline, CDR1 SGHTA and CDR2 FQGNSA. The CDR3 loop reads CASSSGQGSGNTIYF. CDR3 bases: TGTGCCAGCAGCTCGGGACAGGGAAGTGGAAACACCATATATTTT.

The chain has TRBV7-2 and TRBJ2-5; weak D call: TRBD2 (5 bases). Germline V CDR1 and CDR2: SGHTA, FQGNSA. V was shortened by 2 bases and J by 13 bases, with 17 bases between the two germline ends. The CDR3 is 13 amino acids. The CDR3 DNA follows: TGTGCCAGCAGCTTAAATGGGCAGACTATCTGGTACTTC. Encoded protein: CASSLNGQTIWYF. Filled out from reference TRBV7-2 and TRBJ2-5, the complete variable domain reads GAGVSQSPSNKVTEKGKDVELRCDPISGHTALYWYRQSLGQGLEFLIYFQGNSAPDKSGLPSDRFSAERTGGSVSTLTIQRTQQEDSAVYLCASSLNGQTIWYFGPGTRLLVL.

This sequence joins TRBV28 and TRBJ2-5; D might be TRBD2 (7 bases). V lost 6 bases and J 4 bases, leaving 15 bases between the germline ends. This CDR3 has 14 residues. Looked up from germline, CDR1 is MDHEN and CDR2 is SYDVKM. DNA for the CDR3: TGTGCCAGCAGGGGGGGGCTAGCGATAGAGACCCAGTACTTC. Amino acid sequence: CASRGGLAIETQYF.

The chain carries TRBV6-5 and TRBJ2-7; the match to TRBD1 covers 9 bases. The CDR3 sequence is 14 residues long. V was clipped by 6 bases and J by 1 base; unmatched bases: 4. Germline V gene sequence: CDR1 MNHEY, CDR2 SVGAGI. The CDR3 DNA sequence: TGTGCCAGCAGCAAGGACAGGGGATCCTACGAGCAGTACGTC. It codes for CASSKDRGSYEQYV.

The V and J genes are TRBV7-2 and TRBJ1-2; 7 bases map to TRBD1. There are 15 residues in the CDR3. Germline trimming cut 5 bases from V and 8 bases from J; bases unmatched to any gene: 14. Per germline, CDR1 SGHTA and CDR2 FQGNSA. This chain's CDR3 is CASSHISPPQGGYTF. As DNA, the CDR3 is TGTGCCAGCAGCCATATTTCCCCGCCACAGGGGGGCTACACCTTC.

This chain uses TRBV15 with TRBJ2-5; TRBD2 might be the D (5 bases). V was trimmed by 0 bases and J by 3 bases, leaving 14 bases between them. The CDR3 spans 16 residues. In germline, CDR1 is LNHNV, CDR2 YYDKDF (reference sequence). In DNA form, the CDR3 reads TGTGCCACCAGCAGAGATCGGAAGGGAGTGGAAGAGACCCAGTACTTC. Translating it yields CATSRDRKGVEETQYF.

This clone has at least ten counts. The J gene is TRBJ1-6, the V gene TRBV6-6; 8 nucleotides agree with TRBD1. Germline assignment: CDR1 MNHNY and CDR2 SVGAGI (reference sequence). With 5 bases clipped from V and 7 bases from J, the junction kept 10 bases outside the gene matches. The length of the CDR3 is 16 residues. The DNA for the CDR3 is TGTGCCAGCAGTCCAGGACAGGGAGCGTGGAATTCACCCCTCCACTTT. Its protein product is CASSPGQGAWNSPLHF.

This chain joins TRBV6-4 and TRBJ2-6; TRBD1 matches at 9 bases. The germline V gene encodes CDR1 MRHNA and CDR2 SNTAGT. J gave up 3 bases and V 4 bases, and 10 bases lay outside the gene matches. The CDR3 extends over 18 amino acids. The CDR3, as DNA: TGTGCCAGCAGTGCCGTGGGACAGGGTGTTATTGGGGCCAACGTCCTGACTTTC. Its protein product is CASSAVGQGVIGANVLTF.

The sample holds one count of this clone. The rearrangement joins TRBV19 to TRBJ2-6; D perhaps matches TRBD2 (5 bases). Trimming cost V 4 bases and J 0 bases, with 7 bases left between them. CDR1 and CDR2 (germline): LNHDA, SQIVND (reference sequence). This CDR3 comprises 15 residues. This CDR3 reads CASSTTSSGANVLTF. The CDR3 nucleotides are TGTGCCAGTAGTACCACTAGCTCTGGGGCCAACGTCCTGACTTTC.

In DNA form, the CDR3 reads TGTGCCAGCAGTTCCGACAGGGAGAACTACAATGAGCAGTTCTTC. Translated, it gives CASSSDRENYNEQFF. This chain joins TRBV25-1 and TRBJ2-1; 7 bases are a match to TRBD1. Germline values: CDR1 MGHDK, CDR2 SYGVNS. Trimming removed 5 bases from V and 3 bases from J; junction bases left unmatched: 7. This CDR3 comprises 15 residues.

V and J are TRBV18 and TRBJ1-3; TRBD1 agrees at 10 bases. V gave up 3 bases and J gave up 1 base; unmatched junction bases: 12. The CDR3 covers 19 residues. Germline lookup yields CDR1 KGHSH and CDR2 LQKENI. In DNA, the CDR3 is TGTGCCAGCTCACCTTTTTCCCCCCGACAGGGGGCTTCTGGAAACACCATATATTTT. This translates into CASSPFSPRQGASGNTIYF.

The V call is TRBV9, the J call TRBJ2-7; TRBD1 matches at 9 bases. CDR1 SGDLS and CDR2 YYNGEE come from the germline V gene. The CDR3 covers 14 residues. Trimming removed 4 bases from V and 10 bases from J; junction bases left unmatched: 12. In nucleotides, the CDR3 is TGTGCCAGCAGCTCTCACCGGGACAGGGCGGGTCAGTACGTC. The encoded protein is CASSSHRDRAGQYV.

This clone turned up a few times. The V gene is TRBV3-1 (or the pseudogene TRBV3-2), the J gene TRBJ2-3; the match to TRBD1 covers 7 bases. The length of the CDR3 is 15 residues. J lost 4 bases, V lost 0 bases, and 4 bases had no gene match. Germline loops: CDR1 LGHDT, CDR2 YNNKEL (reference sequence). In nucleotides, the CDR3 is TGTGCCAGCAGCCAAGATCGACAGGGCGCAGATACGCAGTATTTT. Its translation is CASSQDRQGADTQYF.

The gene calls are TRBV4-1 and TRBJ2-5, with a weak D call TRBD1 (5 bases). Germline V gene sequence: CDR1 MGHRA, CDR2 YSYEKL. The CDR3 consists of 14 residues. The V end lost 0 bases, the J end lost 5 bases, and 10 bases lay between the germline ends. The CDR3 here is CASSQDWGRETQYF. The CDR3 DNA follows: TGCGCCAGCAGCCAAGACTGGGGCCGGGAGACCCAGTACTTC.

DNA of the CDR3: TGCGCCAGCAGCTTCGGCCCCGGGGGTGAGACCCAGTACTTC. The encoded protein is CASSFGPGGETQYF. This chain connects TRBV5-1 to TRBJ2-5, with a tentative D call TRBD2 (6 bases). The germline V gene encodes CDR1 SGHRS and CDR2 YFSETQ. This CDR3 comprises 14 residues. The V end was cut by 2 bases, the J end by 5 bases, with 13 bases between.

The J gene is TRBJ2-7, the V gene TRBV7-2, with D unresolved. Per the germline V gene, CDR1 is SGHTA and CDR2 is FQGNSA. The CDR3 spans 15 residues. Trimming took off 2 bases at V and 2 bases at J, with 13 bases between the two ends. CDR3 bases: TGTGCCAGCAGCTTAAGTACAACCCTCGCCTACGAGCAGTACTTC. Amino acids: CASSLSTTLAYEQYF.